The following is a TCR beta chain sequence with its context. The study ran its PCR with 60 Vbeta and 13 Jbeta primers. Using immunoSEQ multiplex PCR, the repertoire was profiled, and TCRdb retains in-frame clones only, with some absent. The sample records about 160,000 clones, roughly 66% being singletons. V dropped 5 bases and J dropped 6; count of bases not matched to a gene: 7. Germline-derived CDR1 and CDR2 are SGHVS and FQNEAQ. The CDR3 spans 15 residues. This sample stems from a study of cytomegalovirus exposure and HLA in healthy donors. The receptor's source is a woman between 18 and 29 years old in good health and CMV-seronegative. J is TRBJ1-6 and V is TRBV7-8; TRBD1 matches at 7 bases. Sequenced: PBMCs. CDR3 nucleotide sequence: TGTGCCAGCAGCGCCGACAGGGTCTCTAATTCACCCCTCCACTTT. Protein sequence: CASSADRVSNSPLHF.